This TCR beta chain was recovered during a study of monozygotic twins with cystic fibrosis. Study in general: With roughly 16 PCR cycles, barcoded libraries came from approximately 2.8 micrograms of fragmented DNA.

There are 17 residues in the CDR3. Germline V CDR1 and CDR2: SGHTS, YDEGEE. V shed 7 bases and J 7 bases; nucleotides not matched to a gene: 14. Measured with immunoSEQ multiplex PCR; TCRdb has only the in-frame clones, and not every one. The sample lists about 15,000 clones, over 80% occurring once. The study's findings and limits: Monozygotic CF twins shared more identical nucleotide clonotypes than unrelated patients. J usage was most co-twin-similar in 8 of 16 pairs, V in 13.

About this clone itself: Its antigen remains unknown.

Sequencing input: blood. J is TRBJ2-1 and V is TRBV5-8; TRBD2 agrees at 13 bases. The clonotype originates from a girl aged 2 to 9 with cystic fibrosis. CDR3: CASQQILGTSGMNEQFF. CDR3 sequence (DNA): TGTGCCAGCCAACAGATCCTCGGGACTAGCGGGATGAATGAGCAGTTCTTC.